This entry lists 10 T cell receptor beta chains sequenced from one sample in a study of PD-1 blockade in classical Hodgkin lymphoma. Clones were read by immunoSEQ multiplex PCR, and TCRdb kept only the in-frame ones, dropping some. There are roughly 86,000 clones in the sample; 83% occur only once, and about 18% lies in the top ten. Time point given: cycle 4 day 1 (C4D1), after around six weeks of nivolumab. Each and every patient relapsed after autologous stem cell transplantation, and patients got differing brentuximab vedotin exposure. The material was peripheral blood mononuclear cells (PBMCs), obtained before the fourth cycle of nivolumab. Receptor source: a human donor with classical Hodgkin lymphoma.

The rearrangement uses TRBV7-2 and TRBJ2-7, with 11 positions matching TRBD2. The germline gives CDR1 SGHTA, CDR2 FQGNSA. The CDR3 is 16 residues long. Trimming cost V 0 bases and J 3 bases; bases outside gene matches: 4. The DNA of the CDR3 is TGTGCCAGCAGCTTAGCGCATGGGACTAGCGGCTACGAGCAGTACTTC. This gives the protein CASSLAHGTSGYEQYF.

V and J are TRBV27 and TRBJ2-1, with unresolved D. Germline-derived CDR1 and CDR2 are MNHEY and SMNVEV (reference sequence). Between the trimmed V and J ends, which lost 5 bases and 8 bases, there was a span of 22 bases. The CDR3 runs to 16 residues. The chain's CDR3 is CASSALKQPLPYEQFF. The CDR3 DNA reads TGTGCCAGCAGTGCTCTGAAGCAACCCCTCCCCTATGAGCAGTTCTTC.

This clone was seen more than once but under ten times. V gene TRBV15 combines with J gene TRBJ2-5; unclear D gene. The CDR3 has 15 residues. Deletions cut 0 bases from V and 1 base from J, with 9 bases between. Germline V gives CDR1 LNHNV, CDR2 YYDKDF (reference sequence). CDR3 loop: CATSRDGQIQETQYF. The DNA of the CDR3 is TGTGCCACCAGCAGAGATGGTCAGATCCAAGAGACCCAGTACTTC.

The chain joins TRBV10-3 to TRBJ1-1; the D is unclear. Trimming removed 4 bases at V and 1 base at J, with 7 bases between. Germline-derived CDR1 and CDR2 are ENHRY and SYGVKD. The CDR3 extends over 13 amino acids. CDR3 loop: CAISAVENTEAFF. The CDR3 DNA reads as TGTGCCATCAGTGCAGTAGAGAACACTGAAGCTTTCTTT.

The CDR3 bases are TGTGCCAGTAGTTTCACGGGACAATCGGGCGAGCAGTACTTC. Residues: CASSFTGQSGEQYF. The chain uses TRBV19 and TRBJ2-7; D might be TRBD1 (6 bases). Trimming removed 5 bases from V and 6 bases from J, with 17 bases in between. This CDR3 region has 14 residues. Germline assignment: CDR1 LNHDA and CDR2 SQIVND (reference sequence).

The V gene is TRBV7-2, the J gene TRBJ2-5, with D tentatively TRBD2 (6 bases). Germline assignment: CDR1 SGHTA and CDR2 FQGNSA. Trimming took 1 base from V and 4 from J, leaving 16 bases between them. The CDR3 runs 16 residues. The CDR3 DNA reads TGTGCCAGCAGCTTAGTGGCGGGGCTAGGCGTAGAGACCCAGTACTTC. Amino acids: CASSLVAGLGVETQYF.

CDR3 protein: CASSFRDLNTEAFF. In DNA, the CDR3 is TGCGCCAGCAGCTTTCGGGATTTGAACACTGAAGCTTTCTTT. The chain carries TRBV5-1 and TRBJ1-1; D not resolved. Per germline, CDR1 SGHRS and CDR2 YFSETQ. The CDR3 contains 14 residues. The V end lost 2 bases, the J end lost 0 bases, and 8 bases lay between the germline ends.

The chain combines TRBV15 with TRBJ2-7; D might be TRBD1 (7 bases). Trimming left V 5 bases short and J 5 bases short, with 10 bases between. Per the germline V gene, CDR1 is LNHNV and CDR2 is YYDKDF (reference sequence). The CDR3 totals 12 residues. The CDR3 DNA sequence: TGTGCCACCAGCCAGGGGGAGGACGAGCAGTACTTC. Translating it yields CATSQGEDEQYF.

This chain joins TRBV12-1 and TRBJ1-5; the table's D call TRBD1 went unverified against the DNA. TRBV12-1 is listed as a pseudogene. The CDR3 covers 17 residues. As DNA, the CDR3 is TGTGCCAGCAGCTTTGTGCACAGTCAAAATAGCAATCAGCCCCAGCATTTT. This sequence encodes CASSFVHSQNSNQPQHF.

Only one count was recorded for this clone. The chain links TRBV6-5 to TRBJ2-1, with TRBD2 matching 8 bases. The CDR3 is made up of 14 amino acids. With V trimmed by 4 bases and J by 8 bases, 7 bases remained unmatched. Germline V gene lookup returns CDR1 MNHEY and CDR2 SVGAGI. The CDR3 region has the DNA TGTGCCAGCAGTTCCGGGACTAGGATGCATGAGCAGTTCTTC. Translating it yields CASSSGTRMHEQFF.